Listed here are 11 T cell receptor beta chains from one sample, sequenced in a study (dated by TCRdb to between 2015 and 2016). The library was prepared using 5' RACE. Sequencing used an Illumina MiSeq. The public sequencing data were trimmed at Q25 with fastp and processed into clonotypes with MiXCR by TCRdb, which kept only in-frame beta chains. Rows matching on CDR3 protein sequence are summarized as one entry with the most common DNA and genes. The sample table shows about 47,000 distinct CDR3 sequences, and roughly 28% are seen once. Of the sample, approximately 2.3% falls within the top ten clones. Sequenced sample: naive CD4+ T cells sorted from blood. The sample's cell subset or site label is to be understood as: naive CD4+ T cells, CD4+CD45RA+CD25-. Every receptor here comes from a female donor with breast cancer.

Notes on this clonotype: One end of the junction varies from germline; a read error may be responsible. V and J are TRBV4-2 and TRBJ2-6, with D hard to call. The CDR3 runs 15 residues. Germline loops: CDR1 LGHNA, CDR2 YNFKEQ. Here the CDR3 reads CAGSQDSSGANVLTF. CDR3 nucleotides: TGTGCCGGCAGCCAAGATAGCTCTGGGGCCAACGTCCTGACTTTC.

The chain combines TRBV20-1 with TRBJ2-3, with TRBD2 matching over 13 bases. V shed 1 base and J 3 bases; nucleotides not matched to a gene: 7. Germline V gene lookup returns CDR1 DFQATT and CDR2 SNEGSKA (reference sequence). The CDR3 sequence is 17 residues long. CDR3 residues: CSARALLAGGLTDTQYF. The CDR3 nucleotides read TGCAGTGCTAGAGCCCTACTAGCGGGGGGGCTGACAGATACGCAGTATTTT.

The table lists this clonotype with a few counts. This sequence joins TRBV5-1 and TRBJ1-4, with D hard to call. The V gene lost 0 bases and the J gene lost 7 bases, with 10 bases spanning the gap. Germline V gene lookup returns CDR1 SGHRS and CDR2 YFSETQ. CDR3 length equals 14 residues. The CDR3 nucleotides read TGCGCCAGCAGCTTGGCCGGGTCGGGTGAAAAACTGTTTTTT. Translating gives CASSLAGSGEKLFF.

This clonotype was detected many times. This chain links TRBV6-5 with TRBJ1-5, with a weak D call TRBD1 (6 bases). CDR3 size: 14 residues. The V end was cut by 5 bases, the J end by 6 bases, with 14 bases between. CDR1 is MNHEY and CDR2 is SVGAGI in the germline V gene. The CDR3 here is CASSSGQMGQPQHF. The CDR3 DNA is TGTGCCAGCAGTAGCGGACAGATGGGTCAGCCCCAGCATTTT.

The chain uses TRBV7-2 and TRBJ2-6, with no clear D. The CDR3 has 15 amino acids. The V gene lost 0 bases and the J gene lost 1 base, with 4 bases spanning the gap. Germline-derived CDR1 and CDR2 are SGHTA and FQGNSA. The CDR3 nucleotides read TGTGCCAGCAGCTTAGCTCTTTCTGGGGCCAACGTCCTGACTTTC. Its protein is CASSLALSGANVLTF.

Here the CDR3 reads CSVDPLSFPNYGYTF. The CDR3 DNA reads as TGCAGCGTTGATCCCCTCAGCTTTCCTAACTATGGCTACACCTTC. The chain couples TRBV29-1 to TRBJ1-2; the D is unclear. Germline loops: CDR1 SQVTM, CDR2 ANQGSEA. The CDR3 is 15 amino acids. V lost 3 bases, J lost 0 bases, and 14 bases lay in between.

This chain links TRBV20-1 with TRBJ2-3; 12 bases line up with TRBD1. V was pared by 6 bases and J by 5 bases, with 12 bases of the junction left unmatched. Germline CDR1 DFQATT, CDR2 SNEGSKA (reference sequence). CDR3 length equals 16 residues. The CDR3 here is CSADTTGQGAGDTQYF. CDR3 DNA: TGCAGTGCAGACACAACGGGACAGGGGGCGGGAGATACGCAGTATTTT.

This clonotype was seen a handful of times. The rearrangement joins TRBV6-1 to TRBJ1-2; D is possibly TRBD1 (5 bases). Germline CDR1 MNHNS, CDR2 SASEGT. V was cut by 3 bases and J by 3 bases, with 14 bases left in between. The CDR3 runs to 15 residues. CDR3 sequence reads: CASSDAGRAYYGYTF. The CDR3, as DNA: TGTGCCAGCAGTGATGCCGGCAGGGCCTACTATGGCTACACCTTC.

The chain links TRBV5-1 to TRBJ2-7, with 11 bases matching TRBD1. Germline V lookup: CDR1 SGHRS, CDR2 YFSETQ. The CDR3 consists of 13 residues. With V trimmed by 7 bases and J by 7 bases, 7 bases remained unmatched. DNA for the CDR3: TGCGCCAGCTCTGGACAGGGGGCGCGGGAGCAGTACTTC. Translation gives CASSGQGAREQYF.

A note on this clonotype: A much more abundant neighbour one base away suggests this may be a read error. V gene TRBV29-1 combines with J gene TRBJ1-2; tentative D call: TRBD1 (6 bases). Germline V gene data show CDR1 as SQVTM and CDR2 as ANQGSEA. CDR3 length: 12 residues. The CDR3 DNA reads TGCAGCGTAAAAACAGGGACCTGGGGCTGCACCTTC. It translates to CSVKTGTWGCTF.

The rearrangement joins TRBV20-1 to TRBJ2-3; D remains unclear. V lost 6 bases and J 0 bases, leaving 13 bases between the germline ends. The V gene's germline CDR1 is DFQATT and CDR2 SNEGSKA (reference sequence). The CDR3 length is 14 residues. CDR3 in DNA: TGCAGTGCCCGTCCCAGCCCTAGCACAGATACGCAGTATTTT. It is translated as CSARPSPSTDTQYF.